The 12 T cell receptor beta chains given below trace back to one sample, sequenced in a study of blood T cell repertoires in COVID-19. Here immunoSEQ multiplex PCR was the method, and the copy in TCRdb shows in-frame clones only, minus some. The sample holds 250,000 to 350,000 clones, more than 75% seen once. Sequencing was performed on PBMCs or T cells enriched from blood (not recorded which). The receptors come from a woman aged 60 to 75 in a cohort exposed to, infected with or recovered from COVID-19 (not recorded which).

J is TRBJ2-5 and V is TRBV11-3; 11 bases match TRBD1. CDR1 and CDR2 from the germline V gene are SGHNT and YENEEA. This CDR3 region has 16 residues. V shed 1 base and J 2 bases; nucleotides not matched to a gene: 3. The chain's CDR3 is CASSLGTGGGQETQYF. As DNA, the CDR3 is TGTGCCAGCAGCTTAGGGACAGGGGGCGGGCAAGAGACCCAGTACTTC.

This clone was found once. The rearrangement links TRBV9 to TRBJ2-1; the D is unclear. From germline, CDR1 is SGDLS and CDR2 YYNGEE. V lost 3 bases and J lost 2, with 6 bases in between. The CDR3 length is 13 residues. The CDR3 protein is CASSGRAYNEQFF. CDR3 nucleotides: TGTGCCAGCAGCGGCCGGGCCTACAATGAGCAGTTCTTC.

J is TRBJ2-5 and V is TRBV7-3; tentatively, D is TRBD2 (7 bases). The CDR3 sequence is 15 residues long. The V gene lost 1 base and the J gene lost 1 base, with 10 bases spanning the gap. Looked up from germline, CDR1 is SGHTA and CDR2 is FQGTGA. For the CDR3, the DNA is TGTGCCAGCAGCTTAAACGGGGGGCGCCAAGAGACCCAGTACTTC. Translated, it gives CASSLNGGRQETQYF.

This sequence joins TRBV28 and TRBJ1-5; 8 nucleotides match TRBD1. This CDR3 is built from 20 residues. Trimming removed 6 bases from V and 0 bases from J; junction bases left unmatched: 19. Looked up from germline, CDR1 is MDHEN and CDR2 is SYDVKM. The DNA of the CDR3 is TGTGCCAGCAGGTACCTCCGGGACAGGCTTCAAATTTATAGCAATCAGCCCCAGCATTTT. Amino acid sequence: CASRYLRDRLQIYSNQPQHF. Using reference TRBV28 and TRBJ1-5 for the parts outside the CDR3, the full variable domain is DVKVTQSSRYLVKRTGEKVFLECVQDMDHENMFWYRQDPGLGLRLIYFSYDVKMKEKGDIPEGYSVSREKKERFSLILESASTNQTSMYLCASRYLRDRLQIYSNQPQHFGDGTRLSIL.

The V gene is TRBV7-8, the J gene TRBJ2-7, with TRBD2 matching over 8 bases. The CDR3 totals 15 residues. CDR1 and CDR2 from the germline V gene are SGHVS and FQNEAQ. Germline trimming cut 0 bases from V and 5 bases from J; bases unmatched to any gene: 6. CDR3 coding DNA: TGTGCCAGCAGCTTAGCGCCCAGCGGGAGCCACGAGCAGTACTTC. It translates to CASSLAPSGSHEQYF.

V is TRBV2 and J is TRBJ2-5; 11 bases agree with TRBD2. V lost 8 bases and J lost 4; bases outside the gene matches: 12. Germline CDR1 is SNHLY and CDR2 is FYNNEI. The CDR3 is 16 amino acids. DNA for the CDR3: TGTGCCAGCCATAATTCAAGAACTAGCGGGGGAGAGACCCAGTACTTC. It yields the protein CASHNSRTSGGETQYF.

The V call is TRBV21-1, the J call TRBJ2-1; the D call of TRBD1 is as the table states it, not checked on the DNA. TRBV21-1 is an annotated pseudogene. This CDR3 is built from 16 residues. In nucleotides, the CDR3 is TGTGCCAGCGGGACGGGACAGACAAGCTCCTACAATGAGCAGTTCTTC. As protein: CASGTGQTSSYNEQFF.

The V gene is TRBV18, the J gene TRBJ2-7, with 9 bases identical to TRBD2. Germline-derived CDR1 and CDR2 are KGHSH and LQKENI. This CDR3 spans 15 amino acids. With 6 bases clipped from V and 2 bases from J, the junction kept 8 bases outside the gene matches. DNA of the CDR3: TGTGCCAGCTCCCCGACTAGCGGCTCGACCTACGAGCAGTACTTC. Its translation: CASSPTSGSTYEQYF.

Here the CDR3 reads CASSQDRSGAYNEQFF. The CDR3, as DNA: TGCGCCAGCAGCCAAGATAGGAGCGGAGCTTACAATGAGCAGTTCTTC. The gene calls are TRBV4-3 and TRBJ2-1; D possibly corresponds to TRBD2 (5 bases). CDR1 LGHNA and CDR2 YSLEER come from the germline V gene. This CDR3 contains 16 residues. The V end was cut by 0 bases, the J end by 4 bases, with 13 bases between.

The rearrangement links TRBV6-6 to TRBJ2-5; TRBD1 matches at 7 bases. Looked up from germline, CDR1 is MNHNY and CDR2 is SVGAGI (reference sequence). The CDR3 loop spans 16 amino acids. The junction had 10 bases not matched to a gene; V was cut back by 0 bases and J by 6 bases. In DNA form, the CDR3 reads TGTGCCAGCAGTTACTCCCAGGCAGGGGGTAGGAAGACCCAGTACTTC. Protein: CASSYSQAGGRKTQYF.

This clone has a single count. This chain joins TRBV24-1 and TRBJ2-1, with TRBD2 matching over 11 bases. The germline CDR1 and CDR2 sequences are KGHDR and SFDVKD. The V and J ends lost 4 bases and 4 bases, in that order; junction bases with no gene match: 8. The CDR3 extends over 17 amino acids. The CDR3 bases are TGTGCCACCAGTGAACCGGGGACTAGCGGCAATTACAATGAGCAGTTCTTC. It encodes CATSEPGTSGNYNEQFF.

This chain connects TRBV7-3 to TRBJ2-2; possibly TRBD2 for D (7 bases). Germline V gene lookup returns CDR1 SGHTA and CDR2 FQGTGA. The V end was cut by 2 bases, the J end by 4 bases, with 20 bases between. The CDR3 is 18 residues long. CDR3 in amino acids: CASSLQGRGAGSTGELFF. Here the CDR3 DNA reads TGTGCCAGCAGCTTACAGGGACGGGGGGCCGGTAGCACCGGGGAGCTGTTTTTT.